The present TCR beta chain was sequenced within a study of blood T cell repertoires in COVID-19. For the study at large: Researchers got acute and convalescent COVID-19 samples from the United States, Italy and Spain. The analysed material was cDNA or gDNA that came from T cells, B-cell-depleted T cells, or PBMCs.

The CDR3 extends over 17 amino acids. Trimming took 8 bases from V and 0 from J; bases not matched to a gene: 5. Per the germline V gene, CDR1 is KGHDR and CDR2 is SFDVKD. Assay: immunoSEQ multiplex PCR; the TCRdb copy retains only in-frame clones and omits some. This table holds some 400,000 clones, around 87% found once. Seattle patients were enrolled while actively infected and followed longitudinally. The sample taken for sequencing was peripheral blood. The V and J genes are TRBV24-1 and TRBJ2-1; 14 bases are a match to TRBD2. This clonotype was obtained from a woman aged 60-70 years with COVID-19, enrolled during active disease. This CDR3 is CATKGTSGGRSYNEQFF. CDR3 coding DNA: TGTGCCACCAAGGGGACTAGCGGGGGACGCTCCTACAATGAGCAGTTCTTC.